The next 29 T cell receptor beta chains were all read from a single sample in a study of blood T cell repertoires in COVID-19. Data came from immunoSEQ multiplex PCR; TCRdb stores just in-frame clones and leaves some out. This sample has 52,000 or so clones, with approximately 80% found just once. Sequencing used peripheral blood. These receptors were obtained from a human donor in a cohort sampled during active COVID-19.

This rearrangement joins TRBV5-1 to TRBJ2-5, with a possible D match to TRBD1 (5 bases). This CDR3 has 12 residues. CDR1 and CDR2 from the germline V gene are SGHRS and YFSETQ. V gave up 9 bases and J gave up 7 bases, with 16 bases separating them. CDR3 loop: CATAEVQGTQYF. DNA for the CDR3: TGCGCCACCGCTGAGGTCCAGGGGACCCAGTACTTC.

The V and J genes are TRBV30 and TRBJ1-2; D may be TRBD1 (6 bases). Trimming shortened V by 8 bases and J by 3 bases, and 19 bases separated the two germline ends. Germline V gives CDR1 GTSNPN, CDR2 SVGIG (reference sequence). This CDR3 has 14 residues. CDR3 in amino acids: CARQNRDNDYGYTF. In nucleotides, the CDR3 is TGTGCCCGCCAAAACCGGGACAACGACTATGGCTACACCTTC. Full variable domain (outside the CDR3, taken from reference TRBV30 and TRBJ1-2): SQTIHQWPATLVQPVGSPLSLECTVEGTSNPNLYWYRQAAGRGLQLLFYSVGIGQISSEVPQNLSASRPQDRQFILSSKKLLLSDSGFYLCARQNRDNDYGYTFGSGTRLTVV.

The rearrangement joins TRBV2 to TRBJ2-4, with 9 bases that match TRBD1. CDR1 is SNHLY, CDR2 FYNNEI, per germline. V lost 8 bases and J lost 1; bases outside the gene matches: 6. The CDR3 runs 15 residues. The CDR3 region has the DNA TGTGCCAGCGCCGAGGGACAGGGTGCCAAAAACATTCAGTACTTC. This translates into CASAEGQGAKNIQYF.

The chain is built from TRBV5-1 and TRBJ1-4, with TRBD1 identical over 7 bases. This CDR3 region has 17 residues. Per the germline V gene, CDR1 is SGHRS and CDR2 is YFSETQ. Trimming cost V 0 bases and J 8 bases; bases outside gene matches: 13. The CDR3, as DNA: TGCGCCAGCAGCTTGGAGGGACAGACAATTATCGGGGAAAAACTGTTTTTT. Amino acids: CASSLEGQTIIGEKLFF.

The rearrangement joins TRBV10-3 to TRBJ1-6; no clear D gene. CDR3 length: 14 amino acids. Trimming took off 2 bases at V and 5 bases at J, with 7 bases between the two ends. CDR1 and CDR2 from the germline V gene are ENHRY and SYGVKD. The CDR3 region is CAISEKRDNSPLHF. The DNA of the CDR3 is TGTGCCATCAGTGAGAAACGGGATAATTCACCCCTCCACTTT.

This chain links TRBV7-9 with TRBJ2-4; D may be TRBD1 (5 bases). Trimming pared 1 base from V and 7 bases from J, leaving 8 bases between. The CDR3 sequence is 13 residues long. Per germline, CDR1 SEHNR and CDR2 FQNEAQ (reference sequence). CDR3 region: CASSLGGWNIQYF. CDR3 nucleotides: TGTGCCAGCAGCTTAGGGGGCTGGAACATTCAGTACTTC.

This clone was seen at least ten times. This sequence joins TRBV7-9 and TRBJ2-7; 7 bases line up with TRBD2. The CDR3 has 15 residues. J lost 0 bases, V lost 5 bases, and 7 bases had no gene match. CDR1 is SEHNR and CDR2 is FQNEAQ in the germline V gene (reference sequence). CDR3 bases: TGTGCCAGCAGCGAGGGAGGGCCGTTCTCCTACGAGCAGTACTTC. It is translated as CASSEGGPFSYEQYF.

The chain joins TRBV5-8 to TRBJ1-6; unclear D gene. Looked up from germline, CDR1 is SGHTS and CDR2 is YDEGEE. This CDR3 comprises 14 residues. V lost 6 bases and J 0 bases, leaving 7 bases between the germline ends. CDR3 nucleotides: TGTGCCAGCACCCCCGGCTCCTATAATTCACCCCTCCACTTT. Residues: CASTPGSYNSPLHF.

J is TRBJ2-5 and V is TRBV5-5; 9 bases agree with TRBD1. The CDR3 has 15 amino acids. The V segment lost 4 bases and the J segment 4 bases; nucleotides outside the gene matches: 8. Germline loops: CDR1 SGHKS, CDR2 YYEKEE (reference sequence). The chain's CDR3 is CASSVDRGFGETQYF. The DNA of the CDR3 is TGTGCCAGCAGCGTAGACAGGGGGTTCGGAGAGACCCAGTACTTC.

The chain combines TRBV7-3 with TRBJ1-1, with TRBD1 as a possible D gene (6 bases). The V gene's germline CDR1 is SGHTA and CDR2 FQGTGA. The CDR3 runs 14 residues. V was trimmed by 5 bases and J by 4 bases, leaving 14 bases between them. CDR3 coding DNA: TGTGCCAGCAGCCCAGGGGTGGTTGGCACTGAAGCTTTCTTT. Translating gives CASSPGVVGTEAFF.

The chain couples TRBV3-1 (or the pseudogene TRBV3-2) to TRBJ2-5; 9 nucleotides match TRBD1. The junction had 10 bases not matched to a gene; V was cut back by 3 bases and J by 5 bases. The CDR3 sequence is 16 residues long. Germline CDR1 reads LGHDT; CDR2 reads YNNKEL (reference sequence). CDR3 DNA: TGTGCCAGCAGCCAGGCCCCCGGGACAGGGTCGGAGACCCAGTACTTC. Encoded protein: CASSQAPGTGSETQYF.

The chain combines TRBV6-2 or TRBV6-3 with TRBJ2-5, with D perhaps matching TRBD2 (5 bases). V dropped 3 bases and J dropped 1 base, with 15 bases sitting between them. Germline-derived CDR1 and CDR2 are MNHEY and SVGEGT. This CDR3 spans 16 amino acids. In DNA form, the CDR3 reads TGTGCCAGCAGTTATGGAGGAGGTGGTTTCCAAGAGACCCAGTACTTC. Amino acid sequence: CASSYGGGGFQETQYF.

This chain joins TRBV24-1 and TRBJ2-3; weak D call: TRBD2 (5 bases). Germline V gene sequence: CDR1 KGHDR, CDR2 SFDVKD. The CDR3 length is 17 residues. Trimming removed 7 bases from V and 0 bases from J, with 19 bases in between. CDR3 sequence reads: CATRDTGLGGSTDTQYF. Here the CDR3 DNA reads TGTGCCACCAGAGATACCGGGCTAGGAGGAAGCACAGATACGCAGTATTTT.

The sample holds one count of this clone. The chain links TRBV7-8 to TRBJ1-5; D might be TRBD1 (5 bases). V gave up 5 bases and J gave up 7 bases, with 15 bases separating them. The CDR3 loop spans 14 amino acids. Looked up from germline, CDR1 is SGHVS and CDR2 is FQNEAQ. CDR3 sequence reads: CASSGSPGGQPQHF. The CDR3 coding sequence is TGTGCCAGCAGCGGGTCCCCGGGGGGGCAGCCCCAGCATTTT.

This sequence joins TRBV6-4 and TRBJ2-5; TRBD2 is a possible D gene (5 bases). The CDR3 sequence is 17 residues long. Trimming took off 6 bases at V and 3 bases at J, with 23 bases between the two ends. The germline CDR1 and CDR2 sequences are MRHNA and SNTAGT. CDR3 protein: CASRVVRGRYGKETQYF. CDR3 in DNA: TGTGCCAGCAGAGTTGTACGAGGGAGATACGGGAAAGAGACCCAGTACTTC.

V and J are TRBV5-4 and TRBJ2-3; 7 nucleotides agree with TRBD1. CDR3 size: 15 residues. V gave up 0 bases and J gave up 3 bases; unmatched junction bases: 4. Germline V gene sequence: CDR1 SGHNT, CDR2 YYREEE (reference sequence). CDR3 amino acids: CASSLGQGVTDTQYF. The CDR3, as DNA: TGTGCCAGCAGCTTGGGGCAGGGGGTAACAGATACGCAGTATTTT.

CDR3: CASSLTGNRAFF. The CDR3 nucleotides read TGTGCCAGCAGCCTAACGGGTAATCGAGCTTTCTTT. The chain is built from TRBV7-2 and TRBJ1-1; D gene uncertain. There are 12 residues in the CDR3. Germline CDR1 SGHTA, CDR2 FQGNSA. V gave up 5 bases and J gave up 10 bases, with 14 bases separating them.

V and J are TRBV14 and TRBJ1-2; 7 bases fit TRBD1. The V segment lost 2 bases and the J segment 4 bases; nucleotides outside the gene matches: 7. The germline gives CDR1 SGHDN, CDR2 FVKESK. The CDR3 runs to 15 residues. The CDR3 here is CASSQYRTGSYGYTF. The CDR3 DNA follows: TGTGCCAGCAGCCAATACCGGACAGGTTCCTATGGCTACACCTTC.

The chain recombines TRBV6-5 with TRBJ1-1, with D tentatively TRBD1 (6 bases). This CDR3 contains 14 residues. Germline lookup yields CDR1 MNHEY and CDR2 SVGAGI. V was clipped by 4 bases and J by 2 bases, with 11 bases between them. The CDR3 DNA follows: TGTGCCAGCAGTTCACCGGGACAAAACACTGAAGCTTTCTTT. Its protein is CASSSPGQNTEAFF.

The chain has TRBV27 and TRBJ2-7; 11 bases match TRBD1. The CDR3 is made up of 15 amino acids. Looked up from germline, CDR1 is MNHEY and CDR2 is SMNVEV (reference sequence). Trimming cost V 4 bases and J 7 bases; bases outside gene matches: 9. CDR3 coding DNA: TGTGCCAGCAGTTCCCCGGGACAGGGGGTCCAGGAGCAGTACTTC. It translates to CASSSPGQGVQEQYF.

V gene TRBV19 combines with J gene TRBJ1-5; no clear D. Per the germline V gene, CDR1 is LNHDA and CDR2 is SQIVND (reference sequence). The CDR3 loop spans 16 amino acids. Deletions cut 1 base from V and 4 bases from J, with 14 bases between. CDR3 sequence: CASSIAAPRQNQPQHF. The CDR3, as DNA: TGTGCCAGTAGTATAGCCGCACCCAGGCAGAATCAGCCCCAGCATTTT.

The CDR3 nucleotides read TGCGCCAGCAGTGAGGCGAGTAGCGGGGCAGCCGGGGAGCTGTTTTTT. Protein: CASSEASSGAAGELFF. V usage is TRBV10-2 and J usage is TRBJ2-2; the match to TRBD2 covers 8 bases. With 2 bases clipped from V and 6 bases from J, the junction kept 8 bases outside the gene matches. Germline CDR1 reads WSHSY; CDR2 reads SAAADI. This CDR3 is built from 16 residues.

The V call is TRBV18, the J call TRBJ2-7, with D possibly TRBD1 on 6 matching bases. This CDR3 region has 15 residues. Germline V gene data show CDR1 as KGHSH and CDR2 as LQKENI. The V and J ends lost 3 bases and 0 bases respectively, with 12 bases between them. The CDR3 region has the DNA TGTGCCAGCTCACCGACGACAGGTTCCTCCTACGAGCAGTACTTC. It translates to CASSPTTGSSYEQYF.

This clone was detected once. The rearrangement joins TRBV7-2 to TRBJ2-5, with 11 bases aligning to TRBD2. CDR1 and CDR2 from the germline V gene are SGHTA and FQGNSA. Trimming cost V 6 bases and J 5 bases; bases outside gene matches: 8. This CDR3 spans 15 amino acids. The CDR3, as DNA: TGTGCCAGCAGATATAGCGGGGGGGCCTCGGAGACCCAGTACTTC. Translation: CASRYSGGASETQYF.

The chain combines TRBV5-1 with TRBJ2-2; a weak D match, TRBD2 (6 bases). V was clipped by 4 bases and J by 2 bases, with 15 bases between them. There are 16 residues in the CDR3. The germline gives CDR1 SGHRS, CDR2 YFSETQ. CDR3 bases: TGCGCCAGCAGCCCCTTTGGGGACTTAAACACCGGGGAGCTGTTTTTT. It codes for CASSPFGDLNTGELFF.

This chain connects TRBV19 to TRBJ2-1; D is ambiguous. This CDR3 is built from 15 residues. V was shortened by 3 bases and J by 4 bases, with 13 bases between the two germline ends. CDR1 and CDR2 from the germline V gene are LNHDA and SQIVND (reference sequence). CDR3 protein: CASSIRSPFYNEQFF. In DNA, the CDR3 is TGTGCCAGTAGTATTCGGTCTCCCTTTTACAATGAGCAGTTCTTC.

The chain joins TRBV14 to TRBJ2-7, with 7 bases aligning to TRBD2. This CDR3 comprises 17 residues. V shed 4 bases, J shed 0 bases, and the junction held 12 bases outside the gene matches. Per germline, CDR1 SGHDN and CDR2 FVKESK. The CDR3 DNA reads TGTGCCAGCAGCCTTAAGCGTGACGGGAGGATCTCCTACGAGCAGTACTTC. This codes for CASSLKRDGRISYEQYF. Full variable domain (missing parts from reference TRBV14 and TRBJ2-7): EAGVTQFPSHSVIEKGQTVTLRCDPISGHDNLYWYRRVMGKEIKFLLHFVKESKQDESGMPNNRFLAERTGGTYSTLKVQPAELEDSGVYFCASSLKRDGRISYEQYFGPGTRLTVT.

This clone was picked up one time. V gene TRBV24-1 combines with J gene TRBJ1-3; a possible D gene is TRBD1 (6 bases). The germline CDR1 and CDR2 sequences are KGHDR and SFDVKD. The CDR3 has 15 amino acids. The ends were cut back, 3 bases at V and 4 bases at J, with 12 bases in the middle. CDR3 residues: CATSDTGLAGNTIYF. CDR3 nucleotides: TGTGCCACCAGTGATACAGGGTTAGCAGGAAACACCATATATTTT.

This chain links TRBV15 with TRBJ2-3, with D possibly being TRBD1 (5 bases). The CDR3 is 16 residues long. The V and J ends lost 3 bases and 1 base respectively, with 14 bases between them. Looked up from germline, CDR1 is LNHNV and CDR2 is YYDKDF (reference sequence). CDR3 nucleotides: TGTGCCACCAGCAGTAGAACAGGTCCTCGCACAGATACGCAGTATTTT. Its translation is CATSSRTGPRTDTQYF.